These 19 T cell receptor beta chains share one sample of origin, sequenced in a study of T cell repertoires in cytomegalovirus infection. TCRdb re-called the reads with MiXCR, one entry per CDR3 protein. In the table there are about 920,000 distinct CDR3 sequences, roughly 30% of which are singletons. These receptors lack a known antigen. The material sequenced was cultured CD8+ T cells from PBMCs, taken from culture after CMV antigen stimulation. The receptors were gathered from a human donor in good health (CMV status not recorded). Some clones in this sample may be carry-over from other donors' samples.

In its sample, this clonotype was seen once. Compared with germline, one end of the junction differs, possibly owing to a read error. The chain combines TRBV4-1 with TRBJ2-2, with 11 bases that match TRBD1. The CDR3 contains 13 residues. Germline V gene lookup returns CDR1 MGHRA and CDR2 YSYEKL. CDR3 nucleotide sequence: TGTGCCTGCCGGGACAGGGGGACCGGGGAGCTGTTTTTT. This gives the protein CACRDRGTGELFF.

The V and J genes are TRBV27 and TRBJ2-7; D remains unclear. CDR3 length: 13 residues. Trimming shortened V by 3 bases and J by 0 bases, and 6 bases separated the two germline ends. Germline V gene lookup returns CDR1 MNHEY and CDR2 SMNVEV (reference sequence). The CDR3 reads CASSFGISYEQYF. The CDR3 DNA sequence: TGTGCCAGCAGTTTTGGCATCTCCTACGAGCAGTACTTC.

Remarks on this clonotype: A much larger clone differs by one base, so this may be a read error. The chain joins TRBV7-8 to TRBJ2-3, with TRBD2 as a possible D gene (6 bases). Trimming removed 7 bases from V and 8 bases from J, with 16 bases in between. The germline CDR1 and CDR2 sequences are SGHVS and FQNEAQ. The CDR3 is 13 residues long. The CDR3 DNA reads as TGTGCCAGCAACAAGACCCCAGCGGGTACGCAGTATTTT. As protein: CASNKTPAGTQYF.

This chain uses TRBV7-9 with TRBJ1-5, with D possibly being TRBD1 (6 bases). Germline loops: CDR1 SEHNR, CDR2 FQNEAQ (reference sequence). V was pared by 5 bases and J by 4 bases, with 9 bases between. The CDR3 is 13 amino acids. CDR3 DNA: TGTGCCAGCAGCCACCAGGGGAATCAGCCCCAGCATTTT. Its protein product is CASSHQGNQPQHF.

This clonotype was recorded many times. J is TRBJ1-2 and V is TRBV7-2; 9 bases line up with TRBD1. The CDR3 runs to 16 residues. V dropped 8 bases and J dropped 2; count of bases not matched to a gene: 12. CDR1 SGHTA and CDR2 FQGNSA come from the germline V gene. The CDR3 DNA is TGTGCCAGCCCCTCGGGTACAGGGACAGGGAACTATGGCTACACCTTC. Its translation is CASPSGTGTGNYGYTF.

This clonotype was recorded a few times. This CDR3 reads CSAREVTRTLYGYTF. CDR3 in DNA: TGCAGTGCTAGAGAGGTGACACGGACTCTCTATGGCTACACCTTC. This chain links TRBV20-1 with TRBJ1-2; D is unresolved. V was clipped by 0 bases and J by 4 bases, with 15 bases between them. Germline V CDR1 and CDR2: DFQATT, SNEGSKA (reference sequence). The CDR3 is 15 amino acids.

V and J are TRBV5-5 and TRBJ2-1; 7 positions agree with TRBD1. V was pared by 3 bases and J by 14 bases, with 8 bases of the junction left unmatched. This CDR3 is 12 amino acids long. The germline V gene has CDR1 SGHKS and CDR2 YYEKEE (reference sequence). The CDR3 spells CASSWTGTEEFF. As DNA, the CDR3 is TGTGCCAGCAGCTGGACCGGGACAGAGGAGTTCTTC.

This rearrangement joins TRBV7-6 to TRBJ1-4; no definite D call. Looked up from germline, CDR1 is SGHVS and CDR2 is FNYEAQ. The CDR3 is made up of 16 amino acids. V was clipped by 1 base and J by 5 bases, with 14 bases between them. CDR3 residues: CASSLVSSHSNEKLFF. The DNA for the CDR3 is TGTGCCAGCAGCTTAGTTTCAAGTCACTCGAATGAAAAACTGTTTTTT. The variable domain in full, completed from reference TRBV7-6 and TRBJ1-4, reads GAGVSQSPRYKVTKRGQDVALRCDPISGHVSLYWYRQALGQGPEFLTYFNYEAQQDKSGLPNDRFSAERPEGSISTLTIQRTEQRDSAMYRCASSLVSSHSNEKLFFGSGTQLSVL.

Only a few counts were recorded for this clonotype. The chain joins TRBV12-3 or TRBV12-4 to TRBJ1-6; D might be TRBD1 (5 bases). The V gene lost 7 bases and the J gene lost 9 bases, with 22 bases spanning the gap. The CDR3 is 16 residues long. The CDR3 reads CASTAGGVRGFSPLHF. The CDR3 nucleotides read TGTGCCAGCACCGCGGGAGGGGTAAGGGGATTTTCACCCCTCCACTTT.

V usage is TRBV6-6 and J usage is TRBJ2-4; D not resolved. The V and J ends lost 5 bases and 8 bases respectively, with 13 bases between them. Germline CDR1 reads MNHNY; CDR2 reads SVGAGI (reference sequence). This CDR3 has 13 residues. CDR3 in DNA: TGTGCCAGCAGTGGGCAGAATTGGGACATTCAGTACTTC. Its translation is CASSGQNWDIQYF.

This chain links TRBV20-1 with TRBJ1-2, with 7 bases aligning to TRBD1. The junction had 2 bases not matched to a gene; V was cut back by 1 base and J by 3 bases. Germline V CDR1 and CDR2: DFQATT, SNEGSKA (reference sequence). The CDR3 is 13 residues long. In nucleotides, the CDR3 is TGCAGTGCTAGAGCAACAGGGGACTATGGCTACACCTTC. This translates into CSARATGDYGYTF.

The V and J genes are TRBV6-5 and TRBJ2-1; D might be TRBD1 or TRBD2, each matching 6 bases. Germline CDR1 MNHEY, CDR2 SVGAGI. Deletions cut 0 bases from V and 6 bases from J, with 12 bases between. This CDR3 contains 15 residues. The CDR3 DNA reads TGTGCCAGCAGTTACTCGTGGGGGGCCTTCAATGAGCAGTTCTTC. Translation gives CASSYSWGAFNEQFF.

J is TRBJ2-7 and V is TRBV19; 7 bases line up with TRBD1. The germline CDR1 and CDR2 sequences are LNHDA and SQIVND (reference sequence). This CDR3 contains 15 residues. J gave up 3 bases and V 5 bases, and 10 bases lay outside the gene matches. CDR3 sequence reads: CASSGPGQSLYEQYF. The DNA for the CDR3 is TGTGCCAGTAGTGGACCGGGACAGAGTCTCTACGAGCAGTACTTC.

V and J are TRBV2 and TRBJ1-1, with a weak D call TRBD1 (6 bases). Germline CDR1 SNHLY, CDR2 FYNNEI. The V and J ends lost 6 bases and 3 bases respectively, with 17 bases between them. The CDR3 is made up of 15 amino acids. CDR3 residues: CASSRYDRLDTEAFF. The CDR3 DNA sequence: TGTGCCAGCAGCCGGTACGACAGGTTAGACACTGAAGCTTTCTTT. The entire variable domain, with the rest obtained from reference TRBV2 and TRBJ1-1, is as follows: EPEVTQTPSHQVTQMGQEVILRCVPISNHLYFYWYRQILGQKVEFLVSFYNNEISEKSEIFDDQFSVERPDGSNFTLKIRSTKLEDSAMYFCASSRYDRLDTEAFFGQGTRLTVV.

This sequence joins TRBV6-6 and TRBJ2-1; no clear D gene. The V and J ends lost 5 bases and 10 bases respectively, with 12 bases between them. The CDR3 loop spans 12 amino acids. Germline V lookup: CDR1 MNHNY, CDR2 SVGAGI (reference sequence). In DNA form, the CDR3 reads TGTGCCAGCAGTCCAGCACCGCAAGAGCAGTTCTTC. This translates into CASSPAPQEQFF.

The chain employs TRBV27 and TRBJ2-2; D may be TRBD1 (6 bases). Germline lookup yields CDR1 MNHEY and CDR2 SMNVEV (reference sequence). V was clipped by 7 bases and J by 1 base, with 10 bases between them. CDR3 length: 14 residues. DNA for the CDR3: TGTGCCAGCAAACTACAGGGGAACACCGGGGAGCTGTTTTTT. It is translated as CASKLQGNTGELFF.

Concerning this clonotype: Sequence at one end of the junction differs from germline and may be a read error. The chain combines TRBV4-1 with TRBJ2-1; D call uncertain. Germline V CDR1 and CDR2: MGHRA, YSYEKL. The CDR3 has 14 amino acids. The CDR3 coding sequence is TGTGCCAGCAGCCAAGAACCACTCTTCAATGAGCAGTTCTTC. Translating gives CASSQEPLFNEQFF.

Many counts were recorded for this clonotype. The CDR3 coding sequence is TGTGCCAGCAGTTTAGGCGGGGGGGCTGACAATGAGCAGTTCTTC. Translated: CASSLGGGADNEQFF. This sequence joins TRBV28 and TRBJ2-1; TRBD2 agrees at 9 bases. In germline, CDR1 is MDHEN, CDR2 SYDVKM. V was clipped by 2 bases and J by 5 bases; unmatched bases: 4. This CDR3 has 15 residues. Using reference TRBV28 and TRBJ2-1 for the parts outside the CDR3, the full variable domain is DVKVTQSSRYLVKRTGEKVFLECVQDMDHENMFWYRQDPGLGLRLIYFSYDVKMKEKGDIPEGYSVSREKKERFSLILESASTNQTSMYLCASSLGGGADNEQFFGPGTRLTVL.

This chain uses TRBV6-5 with TRBJ1-2; 11 bases are shared with TRBD1. Losses at the gene ends were 6 bases for V and 3 bases for J; bases not matched to a gene: 6. The CDR3 covers 15 residues. CDR1 and CDR2 (germline): MNHEY, SVGAGI. The CDR3 DNA reads as TGTGCCAGCAGCCTTGGACAGGGGGCGGACTATGGCTACACCTTC. This translates into CASSLGQGADYGYTF.